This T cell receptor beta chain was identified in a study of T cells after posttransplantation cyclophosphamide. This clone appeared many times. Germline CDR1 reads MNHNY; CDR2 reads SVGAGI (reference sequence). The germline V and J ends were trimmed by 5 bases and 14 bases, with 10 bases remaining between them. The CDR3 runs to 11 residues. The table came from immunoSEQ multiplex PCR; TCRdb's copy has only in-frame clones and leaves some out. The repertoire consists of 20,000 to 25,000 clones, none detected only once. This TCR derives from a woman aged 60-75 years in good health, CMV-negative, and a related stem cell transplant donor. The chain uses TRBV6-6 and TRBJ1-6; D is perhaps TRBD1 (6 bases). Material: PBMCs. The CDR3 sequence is CASSPQGTLHF. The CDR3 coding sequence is TGTGCCAGCAGTCCCCAGGGGACCCTCCACTTT.